This T cell receptor (beta chain) was retrieved from a study of CD8+ T cells in alopecia areata. Findings of the study overall: Elevated clonality characterized lesional scalp relative to normal scalp, particularly in alopecia totalis/universalis.

V was clipped by 6 bases and J by 7 bases, with 19 bases between them. CDR3 length: 15 residues. The V gene's germline CDR1 is SNHLY and CDR2 FYNNEI. The authors extracted RNA and reverse transcribed it into cDNA as the sequencing template. Here immunoSEQ multiplex PCR was the method, and the copy in TCRdb shows in-frame clones only, minus some. The sample consists of roughly 20,000 clones, around 62% of them appearing once. A remark on this clone: Its matching antigen is unknown.

CD25+CD127- cells were obtained by sorting CD4+ cells, for about 5 patients. Peripheral blood, together with lesional scalp punch biopsies, was collected from alopecia areata patients. This chain uses TRBV2 with TRBJ1-5; D perhaps matches TRBD1 (5 bases). The clonotype was recovered from a human donor with alopecia areata. The sequencing sample was made of CD4+ Tregs sorted from blood. The CDR3: CASSDGGVLRQPQHF. The CDR3 nucleotides are TGTGCCAGCAGCGATGGGGGGGTTCTCCGACAGCCCCAGCATTTT.